Reported below is one TCR beta chain. Its antigen remains unknown. TCRbeta libraries were built with three rounds of nested PCR, modified from ARM-PCR. TCRdb analysed the multiplex PCR reads with MiXCR anew, one entry per CDR3 protein. Of 90,000 to 100,000 distinct CDR3 sequences in the sample, 75% to 90% are singletons; the top ten hold more than 30%. The CDR3 totals 12 residues. Germline V gene lookup returns CDR1 SGDLS and CDR2 YYNGEE. This entry comes from a study of tumor and adjacent non-tumor tissue in lung cancer. About the study: Aged about 31 to 80 years, patients included 9 to 11 men and five or six women with stage I to III disease. Study-wide results and limits: Tumor TCR diversity, when higher, was linked to shorter survival. In normal lung, the top 100 clones were significantly more dominant than in tumor. TCR diversity was significantly greater in tumor than normal lung tissue.

RNA was extracted from bulk tissue without any cell sorting. More than 3 cm separated this lung sample from the edge of the tumor. Sample: distant non-tumor lung tissue. The chain links TRBV9 to TRBJ2-1, with TRBD2 matching 9 bases. This TCR was recovered from a man in his 60s with small cell lung cancer. The CDR3 sequence is CASGRSYNEQFF. The CDR3 DNA reads TGTGCGAGCGGGAGGTCATACAATGAGCAGTTCTTC.